The rows below give T cell receptor beta chains drawn from one sample of a study of cytomegalovirus exposure and HLA in healthy donors. TCRdb's table, derived via immunoSEQ multiplex PCR, lists solely in-frame clones and lacks some. The profile shows 100,000 to 150,000 clones, roughly nine tenths of them singletons. The source material was PBMCs. The receptors were sampled from a woman aged 18-29 years in good health and CMV-seronegative. Each CDR3 is given with its conserved first and last residue. D genes are given only for firm matches. Expanded clones are given a class, and other clones once, few, many or no size at all.

J gene: TRBJ1-1
clone size: -
D gene: TRBD1
V gene: TRBV27
CDR3 DNA: TGTGCCAGCAGTGAACAACCTGGGACAGGGGTTAAGGCTTTCTTT
CDR3 protein: CASSEQPGTGVKAFF

J gene: TRBJ1-3
clone size: -
D gene: -
V gene: TRBV27
CDR3 DNA: TGTGCCAGCAGTTTCCAGGGTACTGGAAACACCATATATTTT
CDR3 protein: CASSFQGTGNTIYF

J gene: TRBJ1-1
clone size: -
D gene: TRBD1
V gene: TRBV15
CDR3 DNA: TGTGCCACCAGCAGGGGAACAGGGGGCACTGAAGCTTTCTTT
CDR3 protein: CATSRGTGGTEAFF

J gene: TRBJ2-5
clone size: -
D gene: TRBD2
V gene: TRBV9
CDR3 DNA: TGTGCCAGCAGCGGTAGCGGGGGAGAGCAAGAGACCCAGTACTTC
CDR3 protein: CASSGSGGEQETQYF

J gene: TRBJ2-1
clone size: -
D gene: -
V gene: TRBV4-1
CDR3 DNA: TGCGCCAGCAGCCGGGGGACTGATGCGAGGTACAATGAGCAGTTCTTC
CDR3 protein: CASSRGTDARYNEQFF

J gene: TRBJ2-1
clone size: -
D gene: TRBD2
V gene: TRBV9
CDR3 DNA: TGTGCCAGCAGCGTAGCTAAAGCGGGGGGCACCTACAATGAGCAGTTCTTC
CDR3 protein: CASSVAKAGGTYNEQFF

J gene: TRBJ2-7
clone size: -
D gene: -
V gene: TRBV4-1
CDR3 DNA: TGCGCCAGCAGCCGCATACAGGGTCACTACAGGGAGCAGTACTTC
CDR3 protein: CASSRIQGHYREQYF

J gene: TRBJ1-2
clone size: -
D gene: -
V gene: TRBV25-1
CDR3 DNA: TGTGCCAGCAGTCCCGGACAGAGCTATGGCTACACCTTC
CDR3 protein: CASSPGQSYGYTF

J gene: TRBJ2-5
clone size: -
D gene: -
V gene: TRBV5-4
CDR3 DNA: TGTGCCAGCAGCCCACAGGGAGAAGAGACCCAGTACTTC
CDR3 protein: CASSPQGEETQYF

J gene: TRBJ1-2
clone size: few
D gene: TRBD1
V gene: TRBV11-2
CDR3 DNA: TGTGCCAGCAGCGCCGACAGGGCCCCCGGTGGCTACACCTTC
CDR3 protein: CASSADRAPGGYTF

J gene: TRBJ2-7
clone size: -
D gene: TRBD2
V gene: TRBV5-6
CDR3 DNA: TGTGCCAGCAGCCTAACTAGCGGGGGGTTTCCCTACGAGCAGTACTTC
CDR3 protein: CASSLTSGGFPYEQYF

J gene: TRBJ1-2
clone size: -
D gene: -
V gene: TRBV5-1
CDR3 DNA: TGCGCCAGCAGCTTGGGCCCCGGCAGGGACTATGGCTACACCTTC
CDR3 protein: CASSLGPGRDYGYTF

J gene: TRBJ1-6
clone size: -
D gene: -
V gene: TRBV2
CDR3 DNA: TGTGCCAGCAAGGGGAATTCACCCCTCCACTTT
CDR3 protein: CASKGNSPLHF

J gene: TRBJ2-3
clone size: once
D gene: TRBD1
V gene: TRBV2
CDR3 DNA: TGTGCCAGCAGCCCCTGGGACAGGGGTATGAGCACAGATACGCAGTATTTT
CDR3 protein: CASSPWDRGMSTDTQYF

J gene: TRBJ1-4
clone size: -
D gene: -
V gene: TRBV5-6
CDR3 DNA: TGTGCCAGCAGCTTGGAGGGGTTTAAGGAAAAACTGTTTTTT
CDR3 protein: CASSLEGFKEKLFF

J gene: TRBJ2-2
clone size: -
D gene: -
V gene: TRBV19
CDR3 DNA: TGTGCCAGTAGTATAGAGTGGACAGACACCGGGGAGCTGTTTTTT
CDR3 protein: CASSIEWTDTGELFF